This passage covers 23 T cell receptor beta chains from one sample sequenced in a study of shared clonotypes between healthy human individuals. Generated by immunoSEQ multiplex PCR, the TCRdb table keeps only in-frame clones and is missing some. The table includes about 2.3 million clones, over 85% detected once. Sequenced input: naive CD4+ T cells from PBMCs. The subset denotes: CD45RA+ positively selected. The receptor set was obtained from a man between 18 and 29 years old in good health. Some clones in this sample may be carry-over from other donors' samples.

The rearrangement uses TRBV27 and TRBJ1-2; possibly TRBD1 for D (6 bases). Trimming cost V 5 bases and J 5 bases, with 18 bases left between them. The CDR3 extends over 15 amino acids. Germline values: CDR1 MNHEY, CDR2 SMNVEV (reference sequence). For the CDR3, the DNA is TGTGCCAGCAGTCTATGGGGGGCAGCGCCTTATGGCTACACCTTC. Translation: CASSLWGAAPYGYTF.

The chain employs TRBV5-1 and TRBJ2-2; 8 nucleotides align to TRBD1. This CDR3 is built from 17 residues. V shed 0 bases, J shed 2 bases, and the junction held 6 bases outside the gene matches. CDR1 and CDR2 (germline): SGHRS, YFSETQ. Written as DNA, the CDR3 is TGCGCCAGCAGCTTGGACAGGGGGTTCCCTAACACCGGGGAGCTGTTTTTT. Amino acids: CASSLDRGFPNTGELFF.

CDR3: CASSLRGGNSPLHF. The CDR3 region has the DNA TGTGCCAGCAGTTTACGTGGTGGGAATTCACCCCTCCACTTT. The rearrangement links TRBV28 to TRBJ1-6; D ambiguous. CDR3 size: 14 residues. The germline gives CDR1 MDHEN, CDR2 SYDVKM. Trimming cost V 2 bases and J 7 bases, with 9 bases left between them.

The genes are TRBV7-9 and TRBJ2-7; D perhaps matches TRBD1 (6 bases). The CDR3 contains 15 residues. Germline loops: CDR1 SEHNR, CDR2 FQNEAQ (reference sequence). The V and J ends lost 5 bases and 4 bases respectively, with 18 bases between them. The CDR3 nucleotides read TGTGCCAGCAGCCCACTGCAGGGGCGTGTGTACGAGCAGTACTTC. Translating it yields CASSPLQGRVYEQYF.

This clone occurred once. In DNA form, the CDR3 reads TGTGCCAGCAGCCCCCGGACAGTCGGGAACACTGAAGCTTTCTTT. Its protein is CASSPRTVGNTEAFF. The chain carries TRBV13 and TRBJ1-1, with a tentative D call TRBD1 (6 bases). The CDR3 extends over 15 amino acids. Germline values: CDR1 PRHDT, CDR2 FYEKMQ (reference sequence). Trimming removed 5 bases at V and 1 base at J, with 14 bases between.

The chain uses TRBV5-1 and TRBJ2-5; D gene uncertain. V lost 1 base and J 1 base, leaving 11 bases between the germline ends. In germline, CDR1 is SGHRS, CDR2 YFSETQ. This CDR3 region has 15 residues. The CDR3 DNA reads as TGCGCCAGCAGCTTGATGCCAGGCCGCCAAGAGACCCAGTACTTC. Translation gives CASSLMPGRQETQYF.

CDR3 residues: CSVTYTGQGDQPQHF. CDR3 nucleotide sequence: TGCAGCGTTACTTACACTGGACAGGGGGATCAGCCCCAGCATTTT. The chain links TRBV29-1 to TRBJ1-5; 10 nucleotides match TRBD1. There are 15 residues in the CDR3. V gave up 5 bases and J gave up 5 bases; unmatched junction bases: 9. Germline CDR1 SQVTM, CDR2 ANQGSEA.

The chain combines TRBV14 with TRBJ1-1; D is ambiguous. Trimming left V 2 bases short and J 8 bases short, with 9 bases between. Per germline, CDR1 SGHDN and CDR2 FVKESK. CDR3 length: 12 amino acids. The CDR3 DNA sequence: TGTGCCAGCAGCCAATCGTGGGGAGAAGCTTTCTTT. Translating gives CASSQSWGEAFF.

V gene TRBV7-3 combines with J gene TRBJ2-7, with 8 bases identical to TRBD1. Germline V gene lookup returns CDR1 SGHTA and CDR2 FQGTGA. The J segment lost 6 bases and the V segment lost 2 bases, leaving 6 bases of the junction unmatched. CDR3 length: 14 residues. The CDR3 nucleotides read TGTGCCAGCAGCTTAGGGACAGGCCCCTCCGAGCAGTACTTC. It translates to CASSLGTGPSEQYF. Full variable domain (missing parts from reference TRBV7-3 and TRBJ2-7): GAGVSQTPSNKVTEKGKYVELRCDPISGHTALYWYRQSLGQGPEFLIYFQGTGAADDSGLPNDRFFAVRPEGSVSTLKIQRTERGDSAVYLCASSLGTGPSEQYFGPGTRLTVT.

In DNA form, the CDR3 reads TGTGCCAGCAGCCTAGCGACAGGGGAATATGGCTACACCTTC. Translated: CASSLATGEYGYTF. The chain has TRBV4-2 and TRBJ1-2, with TRBD1 matching 8 bases. The CDR3 runs 14 residues. V was clipped by 4 bases and J by 5 bases; unmatched bases: 6. The germline V gene encodes CDR1 LGHNA and CDR2 YNFKEQ.

This chain joins TRBV5-5 and TRBJ1-2; 11 nucleotides match TRBD1. The junction had 11 bases not matched to a gene; V was cut back by 2 bases and J by 5 bases. CDR1 is SGHKS, CDR2 YYEKEE, per germline (reference sequence). The CDR3 is made up of 17 amino acids. The chain's CDR3 is CASSFMDRGRLSYGYTF. The CDR3 coding sequence is TGTGCCAGCAGCTTCATGGACAGGGGGCGCCTTAGTTATGGCTACACCTTC.

The V gene is TRBV2, the J gene TRBJ2-3; D not certain. The germline V and J ends were trimmed by 3 bases and 6 bases, with 7 bases remaining between them. CDR1 is SNHLY and CDR2 is FYNNEI in the germline V gene. The CDR3 is 12 amino acids. CDR3 DNA: TGTGCCAGCAGTGAGGACGTCGATACGCAGTATTTT. It translates to CASSEDVDTQYF.

The chain has TRBV28 and TRBJ2-3, with 9 positions matching TRBD1. The trim removed 4 bases at V and 8 bases at J, leaving 13 bases unmatched. This CDR3 is 16 amino acids long. Germline V gene sequence: CDR1 MDHEN, CDR2 SYDVKM. CDR3 bases: TGTGCCAGCAGTTACCACCCGGGACAGGGACCGGGTACGCAGTATTTT. Translation: CASSYHPGQGPGTQYF.

V gene TRBV6-1 combines with J gene TRBJ2-5; D gene uncertain. Germline V gene sequence: CDR1 MNHNS, CDR2 SASEGT. The CDR3 contains 18 residues. Between the trimmed V and J ends, which lost 2 bases and 5 bases, there was a span of 24 bases. CDR3 DNA sequence: TGTGCCAGCAGTGAAACTTCCACTCTGACGCGGACCGGGGAGACCCAGTACTTC. Translated: CASSETSTLTRTGETQYF.

The chain carries TRBV4-3 and TRBJ2-1, with TRBD1 matching over 9 bases. CDR3 length equals 16 residues. J lost 5 bases, V lost 3 bases, and 8 bases had no gene match. Germline assignment: CDR1 LGHNA and CDR2 YSLEER. CDR3 sequence reads: CASSQLGTGRHNEQFF. CDR3 DNA sequence: TGCGCCAGCAGCCAGCTGGGGACAGGGAGGCACAATGAGCAGTTCTTC.

J is TRBJ2-3 and V is TRBV7-2; D uncertain. The germline gives CDR1 SGHTA, CDR2 FQGNSA. The CDR3 is made up of 17 amino acids. V was shortened by 5 bases and J by 1 base, with 19 bases between the two germline ends. The CDR3: CASSTRRRPVGTDTQYF. As DNA, the CDR3 is TGTGCCAGCAGCACGCGCCGGCGGCCGGTAGGCACAGATACGCAGTATTTT.

Points on this clone: The same CDR3 is also encoded by other DNA sequences in this sample. The V and J genes are TRBV27 and TRBJ2-7; 10 bases align to TRBD2. The CDR3 contains 15 residues. Trimming removed 2 bases from V and 0 bases from J; junction bases left unmatched: 1. Germline V gene lookup returns CDR1 MNHEY and CDR2 SMNVEV (reference sequence). Written as DNA, the CDR3 is TGTGCCAGCAGTTTAGTAGCGGGAGGCTCCTACGAGCAGTACTTC. This encodes CASSLVAGGSYEQYF.

The gene calls are TRBV7-9 and TRBJ2-1, with no clear D. This CDR3 has 16 amino acids. V was cut by 5 bases and J by 0 bases, with 14 bases left in between. The germline gives CDR1 SEHNR, CDR2 FQNEAQ (reference sequence). In DNA form, the CDR3 reads TGTGCCAGCAGCACGACCCCGAGGATCTCCTACAATGAGCAGTTCTTC. Translation: CASSTTPRISYNEQFF.

J is TRBJ1-2 and V is TRBV6-5; D not resolved. The CDR3 is made up of 11 amino acids. Germline V gene data show CDR1 as MNHEY and CDR2 as SVGAGI. The germline V and J ends were trimmed by 6 bases and 1 base, with 3 bases remaining between them. As DNA, the CDR3 is TGTGCCAGCAGGGTTAACTATGGCTACACCTTC. It is translated as CASRVNYGYTF.

The rearrangement joins TRBV6-5 to TRBJ2-5; 9 nucleotides agree with TRBD1. V gave up 6 bases and J gave up 6 bases; unmatched junction bases: 11. Germline CDR1 MNHEY, CDR2 SVGAGI. This CDR3 has 15 residues. DNA of the CDR3: TGTGCCAGCAGCCTACGACAGGGGGGCAGGAAGACCCAGTACTTC. It is translated as CASSLRQGGRKTQYF.

V and J are TRBV13 and TRBJ1-2; D is ambiguous. The CDR3 totals 17 residues. The germline V gene has CDR1 PRHDT and CDR2 FYEKMQ (reference sequence). V shed 2 bases and J shed 1 base, with 17 bases lying between them. The CDR3 DNA reads TGTGCCAGCAGCTTATATAGGAGACGGACGGGTAACTATGGCTACACCTTC. This translates into CASSLYRRRTGNYGYTF. Drawing the rest from reference TRBV13 and TRBJ1-2, the complete variable domain is AAGVIQSPRHLIKEKRETATLKCYPIPRHDTVYWYQQGPGQDPQFLISFYEKMQSDKGSIPDRFSAQQFSDYHSELNMSSLELGDSALYFCASSLYRRRTGNYGYTFGSGTRLTVV.

The chain recombines TRBV5-4 with TRBJ2-3; TRBD2 agrees at 15 bases. Germline CDR1 reads SGHNT; CDR2 reads YYREEE (reference sequence). The V and J ends lost 2 bases and 4 bases, in that order; junction bases with no gene match: 5. The CDR3 runs to 17 residues. As DNA, the CDR3 is TGTGCCAGCAGCTTCGGGACTAGCGGGAGGTTAGCAGATACGCAGTATTTT. Residues: CASSFGTSGRLADTQYF.

This clone was seen only a few times. V gene TRBV2 combines with J gene TRBJ1-1, with TRBD1 as a possible D gene (5 bases). The V and J ends lost 4 bases and 6 bases respectively, with 12 bases between them. CDR1 and CDR2 (germline): SNHLY, FYNNEI. The CDR3 covers 13 residues. This CDR3 is CASSGDGAAEAFF. In DNA, the CDR3 is TGTGCCAGCAGTGGGGACGGAGCCGCTGAAGCTTTCTTT.